The next 11 T cell receptor beta chains were all read from a single sample in a study of CD8+ T cells in alopecia areata. Isolated RNA was reverse transcribed into cDNA used as the sequencing template. Generated by immunoSEQ multiplex PCR, the TCRdb table keeps only in-frame clones and is missing some. This table holds 55,000 to 70,000 clones, about half found once. Sequencing used CD8+ T cells sorted from blood, obtained at week 0. The receptor source for this set is a human donor with alopecia areata.

V gene TRBV7-8 combines with J gene TRBJ2-5; 7 bases align to TRBD1. Per the germline V gene, CDR1 is SGHVS and CDR2 is FQNEAQ. V gave up 2 bases and J gave up 1 base; unmatched junction bases: 4. The CDR3 is 15 residues long. CDR3 loop: CASSLRDRLQETQYF. The CDR3 region has the DNA TGTGCCAGCAGCTTACGGGACAGACTCCAAGAGACCCAGTACTTC. Together with reference TRBV7-8 and TRBJ2-5, the CDR3 gives the full variable domain: GAGVSQSPRYKVAKRGQDVALRCDPISGHVSLFWYQQALGQGPEFLTYFQNEAQLDKSGLPSDRFFAERPEGSVSTLKIQRTQQEDSAVYLCASSLRDRLQETQYFGPGTRLLVL.

This chain links TRBV6-1 with TRBJ1-2; no clear D gene. The CDR3 totals 11 residues. Germline V gives CDR1 MNHNS, CDR2 SASEGT. V was cut by 8 bases and J by 5 bases, with 9 bases left in between. CDR3 region: CASLTGYGYTF. The CDR3 DNA is TGTGCCAGCCTGACGGGGTATGGCTACACCTTC.

The CDR3 sequence: CSVRLDSSYEQYF. CDR3 DNA: TGCAGCGTCAGACTAGACAGCTCCTACGAGCAGTACTTC. The genes are TRBV29-1 and TRBJ2-7; tentatively, D is TRBD2 (6 bases). The CDR3 length is 13 residues. V dropped 6 bases and J dropped 0 bases, with 12 bases sitting between them. Germline CDR1 is SQVTM and CDR2 is ANQGSEA.

A single count supports this clone. J is TRBJ2-5 and V is TRBV7-9; TRBD1 agrees at 7 bases. Germline V gene data show CDR1 as SEHNR and CDR2 as FQNEAQ (reference sequence). The CDR3 runs 18 residues. V lost 3 bases to trimming and J lost 2 bases; unmatched junction nucleotides: 15. Written as DNA, the CDR3 is TGTGCCAGCAGCTTCTTCCGTACGACGGGGACAGAACAAGAGACCCAGTACTTC. It encodes CASSFFRTTGTEQETQYF.

This chain uses TRBV29-1 with TRBJ2-7; 8 bases line up with TRBD1. The V and J ends lost 7 bases and 6 bases, in that order; junction bases with no gene match: 8. The CDR3 is 12 amino acids. Germline CDR1 is SQVTM and CDR2 is ANQGSEA. The CDR3 DNA reads as TGCAGCGCTTTGACAGGGGCAGTCGAGCAGTACTTC. As protein: CSALTGAVEQYF.

The J gene is TRBJ2-7, the V gene TRBV9; D is ambiguous. This CDR3 has 13 residues. From germline, CDR1 is SGDLS and CDR2 YYNGEE. V was shortened by 0 bases and J by 7 bases, with 11 bases between the two germline ends. CDR3: CASSVDEAWEQYF. The CDR3 DNA reads as TGTGCCAGCAGCGTAGATGAAGCGTGGGAGCAGTACTTC.

The CDR3 sequence is CASSLTSGPHNEQFF. The CDR3 DNA sequence: TGTGCCAGCAGCTTGACTAGCGGACCCCACAATGAGCAGTTCTTC. The chain recombines TRBV7-9 with TRBJ2-1; 9 bases are shared with TRBD2. V trimming: 3 bases; J trimming: 5 bases; junction bases outside the gene matches: 5. CDR3 length: 15 amino acids. Per germline, CDR1 SEHNR and CDR2 FQNEAQ (reference sequence).

This clone has only a few counts. V gene TRBV6-5 combines with J gene TRBJ1-4; D not certain. CDR3 length: 16 residues. Germline CDR1 and CDR2: MNHEY and SVGAGI. The V end lost 2 bases, the J end lost 0 bases, and 10 bases lay between the germline ends. CDR3 nucleotides: TGTGCCAGCAGTTACGCCCTCTTTGCAACTAATGAAAAACTGTTTTTT. Translating it yields CASSYALFATNEKLFF.

This clone was observed a few times. J is TRBJ2-3 and V is TRBV4-1; D unclear. Germline CDR1 and CDR2: MGHRA and YSYEKL. V dropped 3 bases and J dropped 1 base, with 14 bases sitting between them. The CDR3 covers 16 residues. The CDR3 region has the DNA TGCGCCAGCAGCCAGACCCTAGGACCACGCACAGATACGCAGTATTTT. It specifies CASSQTLGPRTDTQYF.

V and J are TRBV30 and TRBJ1-5; TRBD1 is a possible D gene (6 bases). The CDR3 covers 15 residues. The ends were cut back, 0 bases at V and 2 bases at J, with 11 bases in the middle. Germline V CDR1 and CDR2: GTSNPN, SVGIG (reference sequence). The CDR3 nucleotides read TGTGCCTGGAGTGTGCAGGGGCTTGGCAATCAGCCCCAGCATTTT. Amino acids: CAWSVQGLGNQPQHF.

The chain carries TRBV9 and TRBJ2-1; TRBD2 matches 9 bases. Losses at the gene ends were 3 bases for V and 0 bases for J; bases not matched to a gene: 4. The length of the CDR3 is 16 residues. CDR1 is SGDLS, CDR2 YYNGEE, per germline. DNA of the CDR3: TGTGCCAGCAGCGCCAGCGGGAGGTTCTCCTACAATGAGCAGTTCTTC. Encoded protein: CASSASGRFSYNEQFF.